Below are 19 T cell receptor beta chains sequenced from a single sample in a study of CD8+ T cells in alopecia areata listed by TCRdb under 2018. Receptor libraries were prepared by the immunoSEQ multiplex PCR assay. RNA was extracted from all samples and reverse transcribed into cDNA, which served as template for TCR sequencing. As stored in TCRdb, this immuneACCESS dataset retains in-frame rearrangements with V and J assigned. A fraction of the clones does not appear; measured against another copy, unresolved V genes explain less than half of the discrepancy, and the remainder lacks a known reason. This sample has 100,000 to 120,000 clones in its table, and 50% to 65% of those were observed once. The ten top clones hold 3% to 4% of the sample. The time point tag for this specimen amounts to: about 5 months on oral tofacitinib. Taken with the paper, the label for treatment or condition translates to: oral pan-JAK inhibitor, 5-10 mg twice daily.

The sequenced sample was CD4+ T cells sorted from blood, obtained at week 24, from a patient treated with tofacitinib. These receptor sequences come from a human donor with alopecia areata.

The sample holds a few counts of this clone. The chain employs TRBV29-1 and TRBJ1-2; D unclear. The CDR3 runs to 16 residues. Deletions cut 0 bases from V and 3 bases from J, with 17 bases between. CDR1 SQVTM and CDR2 ANQGSEA come from the germline V gene. CDR3 nucleotide sequence: TGCAGCGTTGAAGATCGGGCGGAGGGTTTTTACTATGGCTACACCTTC. This sequence encodes CSVEDRAEGFYYGYTF.

This clone was detected only a few times. The CDR3 protein is CASSPPGDTSYEQYF. The DNA of the CDR3 is TGTGCCAGCAGCCCGCCAGGGGACACATCCTACGAGCAGTACTTC. The chain couples TRBV5-6 to TRBJ2-7, with a tentative D call TRBD1 (6 bases). V dropped 4 bases and J dropped 1 base, with 15 bases sitting between them. CDR3 length: 15 amino acids. CDR1 and CDR2 from the germline V gene are SGHDT and YYEEEE.

The chain has TRBV23-1 and TRBJ1-6; no definite D call. TRBV23-1 is an ORF for which the function is uncertain. This CDR3 is 11 amino acids long. V lost 9 bases and J lost 6, with 6 bases in between. CDR3 DNA sequence: TGCGCCAGTGACCCTAATTCACCCCTCCACTTT. The encoded protein is CASDPNSPLHF.

The chain recombines TRBV4-3 with TRBJ1-5; D gene ambiguous. V was clipped by 0 bases and J by 7 bases, with 22 bases between them. The CDR3 is 18 amino acids. Germline-derived CDR1 and CDR2 are LGHNA and YSLEER. The CDR3 region is CASSQDAFGERIGQPQHF. The CDR3 nucleotides are TGCGCCAGCAGCCAAGATGCTTTTGGGGAGAGAATTGGACAGCCCCAGCATTTT.

The chain employs TRBV27 and TRBJ2-4; the D gene could be TRBD1 or TRBD2 (5 bases each). V was pared by 2 bases and J by 2 bases, with 7 bases between. CDR3 size: 14 residues. Germline V gene lookup returns CDR1 MNHEY and CDR2 SMNVEV (reference sequence). The CDR3 bases are TGTGCCAGCAGTTTAGAGGGGACCAAAAACATTCAGTACTTC. The encoded protein is CASSLEGTKNIQYF.

This clone was counted a few times. This chain connects TRBV5-1 to TRBJ2-7; 8 bases agree with TRBD2. Germline CDR1 SGHRS, CDR2 YFSETQ. The junction had 13 bases not matched to a gene; V was cut back by 4 bases and J by 7 bases. The length of the CDR3 is 15 residues. This chain's CDR3 is CASSPSGGHSEEQYF. In DNA form, the CDR3 reads TGCGCCAGCAGCCCCTCGGGGGGGCACTCGGAGGAGCAGTACTTC.

J is TRBJ2-7 and V is TRBV5-1; D possibly corresponds to TRBD2 (6 bases). In germline, CDR1 is SGHRS, CDR2 YFSETQ. V was cut by 1 base and J by 3 bases, with 11 bases left in between. CDR3 length equals 14 residues. CDR3 nucleotide sequence: TGCGCCAGCAGCTTGTCGGGGGAGCTCTACGAGCAGTACTTC. Its protein product is CASSLSGELYEQYF.

The gene calls are TRBV10-3 and TRBJ2-7, with 7 bases lining up with TRBD2. Germline loops: CDR1 ENHRY, CDR2 SYGVKD. Trimming at V came to 3 bases and at J to 5 bases, leaving 7 bases not matched to a gene. The CDR3 is 14 residues long. For the CDR3, the DNA is TGTGCCATCAGTGAAACGGGGGGAAGGAACGAGCAGTACTTC. This encodes CAISETGGRNEQYF.

The chain employs TRBV7-9 and TRBJ2-4; TRBD2 agrees at 9 bases. Looked up from germline, CDR1 is SEHNR and CDR2 is FQNEAQ (reference sequence). V shed 5 bases and J 1 base; nucleotides not matched to a gene: 3. CDR3 length: 15 residues. The CDR3, as DNA: TGTGCCAGCAGCCCGAGCGGGGGGGCCAAAAACATTCAGTACTTC. Encoded protein: CASSPSGGAKNIQYF.

The chain carries TRBV29-1 and TRBJ1-2, with TRBD1 identical over 8 bases. The CDR3 is made up of 11 amino acids. CDR1 SQVTM and CDR2 ANQGSEA come from the germline V gene. J was trimmed by 7 bases and V by 4 bases; bases with no gene match: 2. DNA of the CDR3: TGCAGCGTTGGGACAGGGACTGGCTACACCTTC. As protein: CSVGTGTGYTF.

The gene calls are TRBV11-2 and TRBJ2-5, with TRBD2 matching 11 bases. The trim removed 5 bases at V and 1 base at J, leaving 15 bases unmatched. Germline assignment: CDR1 SGHAT and CDR2 FQNNGV. The CDR3 loop spans 19 amino acids. This CDR3 is CASSRHSGGDHPSQETQYF. CDR3 coding DNA: TGTGCCAGCAGCCGCCATAGCGGGGGGGACCACCCTTCCCAAGAGACCCAGTACTTC.

With respect to this clone: Relative to the germline gene, one junction end is altered; a read error may explain this. This chain uses TRBV4-3 with TRBJ1-4; TRBD1 might be the D (5 bases). Germline CDR1 LGHNA, CDR2 YSLEER. This CDR3 contains 15 residues. The chain's CDR3 is CASSQGQGPNEKLFF. In DNA form, the CDR3 reads TGCGCCAGCAGCCAGGGTCAGGGTCCTAACGAAAAACTGTTTTTT.

CDR3 coding DNA: TGTGCCAGCAGCCCTTCTAGCACAGATACGCAGTATTTT. This codes for CASSPSSTDTQYF. The V call is TRBV7-3, the J call TRBJ2-3; D is unresolved. This CDR3 has 13 residues. The V and J ends lost 5 bases and 0 bases respectively, with 6 bases between them. Germline-derived CDR1 and CDR2 are SGHTA and FQGTGA.

This clone was found a few times. The V gene is TRBV29-1, the J gene TRBJ2-5, with unresolved D. Trimming left V 3 bases short and J 1 base short, with 6 bases between. The CDR3 spans 12 residues. Germline loops: CDR1 SQVTM, CDR2 ANQGSEA. This CDR3 reads CSVEFSQETQYF. The DNA of the CDR3 is TGCAGCGTTGAGTTCAGCCAAGAGACCCAGTACTTC.

The V call is TRBV18, the J call TRBJ1-6; D possibly corresponds to TRBD1 (5 bases). There are 16 residues in the CDR3. Trimming left V 4 bases short and J 10 bases short, with 20 bases between. CDR1 is KGHSH and CDR2 is LQKENI in the germline V gene. This CDR3 reads CASSRIISRDGSPLHF. The CDR3 DNA is TGTGCCAGCTCACGAATTATTAGCAGGGATGGCTCACCCCTCCACTTT.

The rearrangement links TRBV29-1 to TRBJ2-5; maybe TRBD2 (5 bases). Trimming removed 7 bases from V and 1 base from J, with 13 bases in between. This CDR3 region has 13 residues. Germline V gives CDR1 SQVTM, CDR2 ANQGSEA. CDR3 coding DNA: TGCAGCGCTACCACGGGGATCCAAGAGACCCAGTACTTC. Amino acids: CSATTGIQETQYF. The full variable domain, in which reference TRBV29-1 and TRBJ2-5 provide the parts outside the CDR3, is SAVISQKPSRDICQRGTSLTIQCQVDSQVTMMFWYRQQPGQSLTLIATANQGSEATYESGFVIDKFPISRPNLTFSTLTVSNMSPEDSSIYLCSATTGIQETQYFGPGTRLLVL.

There are a few counts of this clone. The V gene is TRBV5-1, the J gene TRBJ2-7, with 8 bases that match TRBD1. Germline trimming cut 2 bases from V and 4 bases from J; bases unmatched to any gene: 2. Germline V gives CDR1 SGHRS, CDR2 YFSETQ. The CDR3 runs to 13 residues. The CDR3 here is CASSFGDRYEQYF. In DNA form, the CDR3 reads TGCGCCAGCAGCTTCGGGGACAGGTACGAGCAGTACTTC.

Only a few counts were recorded for this clone. V usage is TRBV10-3 and J usage is TRBJ2-2; 9 bases are a match to TRBD2. This CDR3 region has 15 residues. Germline V lookup: CDR1 ENHRY, CDR2 SYGVKD. CDR3 in DNA: TGTGCTACTGGGACCGGGACTAGCCACACCGGGGAGCTGTTTTTT. Translation: CATGTGTSHTGELFF.

The chain joins TRBV5-8 to TRBJ2-3; 7 nucleotides match TRBD1. CDR3 length: 15 residues. Germline V gene data show CDR1 as SGHTS and CDR2 as YDEGEE. With V trimmed by 6 bases and J by 2 bases, 9 bases remained unmatched. The chain's CDR3 is CASTTGTFNTDTQYF. CDR3 nucleotide sequence: TGTGCCAGCACGACAGGGACCTTTAACACAGATACGCAGTATTTT. Full variable domain (missing parts from reference TRBV5-8 and TRBJ2-3): EAGVTQSPTHLIKTRGQQATLRCSPISGHTSVYWYQQALGLGLQFLLWYDEGEERNRGNFPPRFSGRQFPNYSSELNVNALELEDSALYLCASTTGTFNTDTQYFGPGTRLTVL.